Shown below are 18 T cell receptor beta chains from a single sample sequenced in a study of radiotherapy plus CTLA-4 blockade in lung cancer. Libraries were prepared by immunoSEQ multiplex PCR; TCRdb keeps only in-frame clonotypes and omits some of them. The sample contains around 90,000 clones, under 85% of which appear only once. Here the sequenced sample was peripheral blood, taken from a patient treated with radiotherapy plus ipilimumab. The receptor set was obtained from a human donor with non-small cell lung cancer that progressed on radiotherapy plus ipilimumab.

The chain uses TRBV6-6 and TRBJ1-2; 9 bases fit TRBD1. The germline V gene has CDR1 MNHNY and CDR2 SVGAGI (reference sequence). Losses at the gene ends were 2 bases for V and 4 bases for J; bases not matched to a gene: 5. This CDR3 has 15 residues. The CDR3 DNA is TGTGCCAGCAGTTACGGACAGGGGAAGGGCTATGGCTACACCTTC. This encodes CASSYGQGKGYGYTF.

CDR3 protein: CASSPTARGTVPGNTIYF. The CDR3 DNA reads TGTGCCAGCAGCCCCACCGCGCGGGGAACGGTCCCTGGAAACACCATATATTTT. This sequence joins TRBV7-2 and TRBJ1-3; D ambiguous. This CDR3 region has 18 residues. The germline gives CDR1 SGHTA, CDR2 FQGNSA. V shed 5 bases and J shed 2 bases, with 22 bases lying between them.

The chain carries TRBV4-1 and TRBJ2-5, with 11 bases aligning to TRBD1. After removal of 5 bases from V and 5 bases from J, the junction contained 10 bases not matched to a gene. Germline V gene sequence: CDR1 MGHRA, CDR2 YSYEKL. The CDR3 spans 16 residues. The CDR3 DNA follows: TGCGCCAGCAGCAAGGGACAGGGGGTGGGAGTTGAGACCCAGTACTTC. It yields the protein CASSKGQGVGVETQYF.

In this sample, this clone turned up once. The chain employs TRBV5-1 and TRBJ2-3; 8 positions agree with TRBD1. The CDR3 covers 16 residues. The V gene end was trimmed by 4 bases and the J gene end by 6 bases; junction bases not matched to a gene: 13. Germline loops: CDR1 SGHRS, CDR2 YFSETQ. The CDR3 reads CASSRDSGGAGDTQYF. DNA for the CDR3: TGCGCCAGCAGCCGGGATTCAGGGGGCGCAGGGGATACGCAGTATTTT.

The rearrangement uses TRBV11-2 and TRBJ2-3, with D perhaps being TRBD1 or TRBD2 (5 bases each). V was cut by 6 bases and J by 3 bases, with 16 bases left in between. Germline loops: CDR1 SGHAT, CDR2 FQNNGV. The CDR3 has 15 amino acids. This CDR3 reads CASREAGEGTDTQYF. In DNA form, the CDR3 reads TGTGCCAGCAGGGAGGCAGGCGAGGGGACAGATACGCAGTATTTT.

The chain employs TRBV25-1 and TRBJ2-3; D is perhaps TRBD1 (6 bases). The germline gives CDR1 MGHDK, CDR2 SYGVNS. Trimming removed 2 bases from V and 9 bases from J, with 15 bases in between. The CDR3 is made up of 14 amino acids. The CDR3 sequence is CASSEGTFLSTQYF. The CDR3, as DNA: TGTGCCAGCAGTGAAGGGACATTTCTTTCGACGCAGTATTTT.

With regard to this clone: The junction departs from germline at one end; a sequencing error may be responsible. V gene TRBV27 combines with J gene TRBJ2-2; TRBD1 aligns across 8 bases. Germline-derived CDR1 and CDR2 are MNHEY and SMNVEV (reference sequence). The CDR3 spans 15 residues. The CDR3: CANSFGQGNTGELFF. Written as DNA, the CDR3 is TGTGCCAACAGTTTTGGACAGGGGAACACCGGGGAGCTGTTTTTT.

This clone was counted once. The junction shows a germline mismatch at one end, possibly a read error. The gene calls are TRBV7-7 and TRBJ2-7; 8 nucleotides align to TRBD2. CDR1 and CDR2 (germline): SSHAT, FNYEAQ (reference sequence). This CDR3 comprises 13 residues. The CDR3 bases are TGTGCTAGCAGCTTAAGCCTAGCGGGCGAGCAGTACTTC. Its translation is CASSLSLAGEQYF.

This clone was seen a handful of times. J is TRBJ2-7 and V is TRBV7-8; 9 bases agree with TRBD1. Unmatched junction bases numbered 8, after V lost 1 base and J lost 7 bases. This CDR3 is 15 amino acids long. Germline CDR1 is SGHVS and CDR2 is FQNEAQ. This CDR3 is CASSLVFGTGFEQYF. CDR3 sequence (DNA): TGTGCCAGCAGCTTAGTCTTCGGGACAGGGTTTGAGCAGTACTTC. The entire variable domain, with the rest obtained from reference TRBV7-8 and TRBJ2-7, is as follows: GAGVSQSPRYKVAKRGQDVALRCDPISGHVSLFWYQQALGQGPEFLTYFQNEAQLDKSGLPSDRFFAERPEGSVSTLKIQRTQQEDSAVYLCASSLVFGTGFEQYFGPGTRLTVT.

The genes are TRBV29-1 and TRBJ2-3; 9 bases map to TRBD1. CDR1 SQVTM and CDR2 ANQGSEA come from the germline V gene. The junction had 18 bases not matched to a gene; V was cut back by 3 bases and J by 5 bases. The CDR3 spans 18 residues. Here the CDR3 reads CSVESGGDRGFGVDTQYF. The CDR3 coding sequence is TGCAGCGTTGAGTCCGGAGGTGACAGGGGGTTTGGGGTAGATACGCAGTATTTT.

The J gene is TRBJ2-7, the V gene TRBV5-1, with TRBD1 matching 7 bases. This CDR3 spans 14 amino acids. CDR1 is SGHRS, CDR2 YFSETQ, per germline. Trimming cost V 4 bases and J 4 bases; bases outside gene matches: 8. The CDR3 sequence: CASSPGTAQYEQYF. In DNA, the CDR3 is TGCGCCAGCAGCCCAGGGACAGCTCAATACGAGCAGTACTTC.

CDR3 coding DNA: TGCAGTGCCGACGGGGGAGAGACCCAGTACTTC. It yields the protein CSADGGETQYF. The chain couples TRBV20-1 to TRBJ2-5, with D maybe TRBD2 (6 bases). This CDR3 spans 11 amino acids. The germline CDR1 and CDR2 sequences are DFQATT and SNEGSKA (reference sequence). V lost 6 bases, J lost 4 bases, and 9 bases lay in between.

CDR3 bases: TGTGCCAGCAGTGAAGCTTGGTGGCAAGAGACCCAGTACTTC. Residues: CASSEAWWQETQYF. This rearrangement joins TRBV6-1 to TRBJ2-5; D not resolved. CDR1 is MNHNS and CDR2 is SASEGT in the germline V gene. This CDR3 comprises 14 residues. Trimming took 0 bases from V and 2 from J, leaving 7 bases between them.

The chain combines TRBV2 with TRBJ1-6; D uncertain. CDR1 and CDR2 (germline): SNHLY, FYNNEI. This CDR3 has 15 residues. Trimming pared 4 bases from V and 5 bases from J, leaving 12 bases between. The CDR3 nucleotides are TGTGCCAGCAGTGCGGCAGGTTTTAATAATTCACCCCTCCACTTT. This gives the protein CASSAAGFNNSPLHF.

This clone appeared once. The chain uses TRBV27 and TRBJ2-4; 13 bases fit TRBD2. Germline trimming cut 4 bases from V and 3 bases from J; bases unmatched to any gene: 3. This CDR3 spans 16 amino acids. The germline V gene has CDR1 MNHEY and CDR2 SMNVEV (reference sequence). The CDR3 DNA reads as TGTGCCAGCAGTTCGGGACTAGCGGGGAACAAAAACATTCAGTACTTC. Amino acid sequence: CASSSGLAGNKNIQYF.

The chain links TRBV27 to TRBJ2-7; D possibly corresponds to TRBD2 (6 bases). V was pared by 1 base and J by 5 bases, with 15 bases between. This CDR3 region has 15 residues. The germline V gene encodes CDR1 MNHEY and CDR2 SMNVEV (reference sequence). CDR3 DNA: TGTGCCAGCAGTTTATTGTCCGGGAGTAGCAACGAGCAGTACTTC. Translated: CASSLLSGSSNEQYF.

Comment on this clone: The junction departs from the called germline gene at one end, perhaps through a read error. The chain carries TRBV9 and TRBJ2-7, with 9 bases aligning to TRBD2. The V gene's germline CDR1 is SGDLS and CDR2 YYNGEE. The CDR3 loop spans 16 amino acids. CDR3 residues: CASSPSPGTSSHEQYF. The CDR3 DNA follows: TGTGCCAGCAGCCCTTCCCCCGGGACTAGCTCCCACGAGCAGTACTTC. Based on the CDR3 plus reference TRBV9 and TRBJ2-7, the full variable domain is DSGVTQTPKHLITATGQRVTLRCSPRSGDLSVYWYQQSLDQGLQFLIQYYNGEERAKGNILERFSAQQFPDLHSELNLSSLELGDSALYFCASSPSPGTSSHEQYFGPGTRLTVT.

The chain links TRBV10-3 to TRBJ2-5, with D perhaps TRBD1 (6 bases). The CDR3 totals 13 residues. With 4 bases removed from V and 11 bases from J, the gap between germline ends came to 17 bases. Per the germline V gene, CDR1 is ENHRY and CDR2 is SYGVKD. The CDR3 DNA reads TGTGCCATCAGTGTAAACAGGGTCTGGGAGCAGTACTTC. Translated, it gives CAISVNRVWEQYF.